This entry lists 20 T cell receptor beta chains sequenced from one sample in a study of blood T cells in healthy people across ages. The second PCR ran roughly 6 to 11 cycles with a sample-barcoded 5' primer and J-beta primers. TCRdb re-called the 5' RACE reads through MiXCR, storing one row per CDR3 protein. The sample comprises about 1.7 million distinct CDR3 sequences, 25% to 30% of which are singletons, and 7.7% rests with the top ten. The sequenced sample was blood. Source of these receptors: a woman in her 30s in good health.

This clonotype was seen a handful of times. This chain links TRBV12-3 or TRBV12-4 with TRBJ1-1, with 10 nucleotides matching TRBD1. This CDR3 is built from 16 residues. V was pared by 5 bases and J by 3 bases, with 9 bases of the junction left unmatched. CDR3: CASSPDRGLGDTEAFF. The CDR3 DNA reads TGTGCCAGCAGTCCCGACAGGGGGCTTGGCGACACTGAAGCTTTCTTT.

This clonotype has just one count. V is TRBV12-5 and J is TRBJ1-2; D unclear. The CDR3 runs 13 residues. CDR1 LGHNT and CDR2 FRNRAP come from the germline V gene. Trimming cost V 6 bases and J 4 bases, with 12 bases left between them. The CDR3 loop is CASGLDGSYGYTF. The CDR3 DNA sequence: TGTGCTAGTGGGCTCGACGGCTCCTATGGCTACACCTTC.

The V call is TRBV5-5, the J call TRBJ1-4, with D maybe TRBD1 (5 bases). In germline, CDR1 is SGHKS, CDR2 YYEKEE (reference sequence). The CDR3 length is 14 residues. Trimming took off 0 bases at V and 8 bases at J, with 11 bases between the two ends. This chain's CDR3 is CASSLGFREEKLFF. Written as DNA, the CDR3 is TGTGCCAGCAGCTTGGGTTTCAGGGAGGAAAAACTGTTTTTT.

The chain combines TRBV15 with TRBJ2-5; no reliable D call. The germline gives CDR1 LNHNV, CDR2 YYDKDF (reference sequence). The CDR3 loop spans 15 amino acids. Trimming stripped 0 bases from V and 1 base from J, with 9 bases between. The DNA of the CDR3 is TGTGCCACCAGCAGAGAATTAGGTGGCCAAGAGACCCAGTACTTC. Translated, it gives CATSRELGGQETQYF.

This clonotype has ten or more counts. V usage is TRBV7-2 and J usage is TRBJ2-4; D ambiguous. CDR3 length: 12 residues. Germline V gene lookup returns CDR1 SGHTA and CDR2 FQGNSA. Trimming pared 4 bases from V and 7 bases from J, leaving 8 bases between. DNA for the CDR3: TGTGCCAGCAGCTCTGGCTGGAACATTCAGTACTTC. This encodes CASSSGWNIQYF. Filled out from reference TRBV7-2 and TRBJ2-4, the complete variable domain reads GAGVSQSPSNKVTEKGKDVELRCDPISGHTALYWYRQSLGQGLEFLIYFQGNSAPDKSGLPSDRFSAERTGGSVSTLTIQRTQQEDSAVYLCASSSGWNIQYFGAGTRLSVL.

This clonotype was detected ten times or more. The chain combines TRBV20-1 with TRBJ2-1; 7 bases are shared with TRBD1. V lost 5 bases and J lost 3; bases outside the gene matches: 10. The germline V gene has CDR1 DFQATT and CDR2 SNEGSKA (reference sequence). This CDR3 spans 15 amino acids. The CDR3 loop is CSASNAGTDYNEQFF. The CDR3 DNA reads as TGCAGTGCTTCCAACGCCGGGACAGACTACAATGAGCAGTTCTTC.

The table lists this clonotype with many counts. The chain links TRBV6-5 to TRBJ2-5, with D uncertain. The CDR3 consists of 13 residues. CDR1 and CDR2 from the germline V gene are MNHEY and SVGAGI. Trimming left V 3 bases short and J 7 bases short, with 12 bases between. In nucleotides, the CDR3 is TGTGCCAGCAGTTATTCGGGCAGGAGGACCCAGTACTTC. This codes for CASSYSGRRTQYF.

This clonotype was recorded at least ten times. The V gene is TRBV4-2, the J gene TRBJ2-7, with D tentatively TRBD1 (6 bases). The CDR3 runs to 14 residues. V lost 4 bases to trimming and J lost 2 bases, with 12 bases between them. Germline CDR1 is LGHNA and CDR2 is YNFKEQ. As DNA, the CDR3 is TGTGCCAGCAGCCCAGGACAGAATACCTACGAGCAGTACTTC. This codes for CASSPGQNTYEQYF.

In its sample, this clonotype was seen many times. The chain carries TRBV20-1 and TRBJ1-5, with D possibly being TRBD1 (5 bases). The CDR3 totals 15 residues. Trimming cost V 6 bases and J 0 bases, with 15 bases left between them. The germline V gene has CDR1 DFQATT and CDR2 SNEGSKA (reference sequence). The CDR3 loop reads CSAPRQPYSNQPQHF. The DNA of the CDR3 is TGCAGTGCCCCCAGACAGCCTTATAGCAATCAGCCCCAGCATTTT.

This clonotype was found a few times. This chain uses TRBV12-5 with TRBJ2-7; D is unresolved. The germline CDR1 and CDR2 sequences are LGHNT and FRNRAP. V lost 1 base to trimming and J lost 3 bases, with 10 bases between them. This CDR3 contains 14 residues. CDR3 bases: TGTGCTAGTGGTTTGGGGCCAGGCCTCTACGAGCAGTACTTC. Amino acid sequence: CASGLGPGLYEQYF.

This clonotype has at least ten counts. V and J are TRBV6-5 and TRBJ2-7; 7 bases are a match to TRBD2. Germline-derived CDR1 and CDR2 are MNHEY and SVGAGI. This CDR3 is built from 13 residues. The junction had 3 bases not matched to a gene; V was cut back by 4 bases and J by 3 bases. As DNA, the CDR3 is TGTGCCAGCAGTTGGACTAGAGGCTACGAGCAGTACTTC. It encodes CASSWTRGYEQYF.

The chain links TRBV30 to TRBJ2-1; 7 positions match TRBD1. Germline V gene lookup returns CDR1 GTSNPN and CDR2 SVGIG (reference sequence). This CDR3 comprises 14 residues. V lost 2 bases, J lost 0 bases, and 1 base stayed unmatched. In DNA form, the CDR3 reads TGTGCCTGGAGTAGACAGGGCTCCTACAATGAGCAGTTCTTC. Translating it yields CAWSRQGSYNEQFF.

This clonotype was recorded many times. This chain joins TRBV20-1 and TRBJ1-6; D unresolved. The CDR3 runs 14 residues. The V end lost 5 bases, the J end lost 7 bases, and 15 bases lay between the germline ends. Germline V lookup: CDR1 DFQATT, CDR2 SNEGSKA (reference sequence). CDR3 in DNA: TGCAGTGCTGCCGGTGGAGTAGGCAATTCACCCCTCCACTTT. Its translation: CSAAGGVGNSPLHF.

This clonotype has only a few counts. This sequence joins TRBV30 and TRBJ1-1, with D unresolved. CDR1 is GTSNPN and CDR2 is SVGIG in the germline V gene (reference sequence). Trimming shortened V by 0 bases and J by 6 bases, and 14 bases separated the two germline ends. The CDR3 has 14 amino acids. CDR3 nucleotide sequence: TGTGCCTGGAGTGTAAGGCACGCGGAGGCTGAAGCTTTCTTT. Protein: CAWSVRHAEAEAFF. The variable domain in full, with the rest retrieved from reference TRBV30 and TRBJ1-1, is SQTIHQWPATLVQPVGSPLSLECTVEGTSNPNLYWYRQAAGRGLQLLFYSVGIGQISSEVPQNLSASRPQDRQFILSSKKLLLSDSGFYLCAWSVRHAEAEAFFGQGTRLTVV.

The rearrangement joins TRBV6-5 to TRBJ2-1; D is uncertain. V dropped 2 bases and J dropped 7 bases, with 12 bases sitting between them. This CDR3 contains 14 residues. Germline CDR1 is MNHEY and CDR2 is SVGAGI. The CDR3 loop reads CASSYDRVRNEQFF. In DNA, the CDR3 is TGTGCCAGCAGTTACGATAGGGTGAGGAATGAGCAGTTCTTC.

This clonotype was counted only a few times. The rearrangement uses TRBV7-9 and TRBJ1-1; tentative D call: TRBD1 (5 bases). Trimming cost V 6 bases and J 2 bases, with 10 bases left between them. From germline, CDR1 is SEHNR and CDR2 FQNEAQ (reference sequence). This CDR3 is built from 13 residues. In nucleotides, the CDR3 is TGTGCCAGCAGTGACAGTATTAACACTGAAGCTTTCTTT. Residues: CASSDSINTEAFF.

The rearrangement uses TRBV5-1 and TRBJ2-2, with TRBD1 matching over 9 bases. With 4 bases clipped from V and 1 base from J, the junction kept 2 bases outside the gene matches. This CDR3 is 15 amino acids long. Germline V gene data show CDR1 as SGHRS and CDR2 as YFSETQ. The CDR3 loop is CASSKTGGNTGELFF. CDR3 nucleotide sequence: TGCGCCAGCAGCAAGACAGGGGGGAACACCGGGGAGCTGTTTTTT. Full variable domain (outside the CDR3, taken from reference TRBV5-1 and TRBJ2-2): KAGVTQTPRYLIKTRGQQVTLSCSPISGHRSVSWYQQTPGQGLQFLFEYFSETQRNKGNFPGRFSGRQFSNSRSEMNVSTLELGDSALYLCASSKTGGNTGELFFGEGSRLTVL.

V and J are TRBV9 and TRBJ1-3; 8 bases match TRBD1. With V trimmed by 6 bases and J by 2 bases, 10 bases remained unmatched. This CDR3 is built from 16 residues. Germline values: CDR1 SGDLS, CDR2 YYNGEE. In DNA, the CDR3 is TGTGCCAGCACAGGACCTACACAGGGGGCTGGAAACACCATATATTTT. Protein product: CASTGPTQGAGNTIYF. The full variable domain, rest sourced from reference TRBV9 and TRBJ1-3, is DSGVTQTPKHLITATGQRVTLRCSPRSGDLSVYWYQQSLDQGLQFLIQYYNGEERAKGNILERFSAQQFPDLHSELNLSSLELGDSALYFCASTGPTQGAGNTIYFGEGSWLTVV.

Turning to this clonotype: Sequence at one end of the junction differs from germline and may be a read error. This chain links TRBV24-1 with TRBJ1-5; no clear D. Per germline, CDR1 KGHDR and CDR2 SFDVKD. This CDR3 contains 14 residues. The CDR3 DNA reads as TGTGCCACCAGGGATTTGAACAGTAATCAGCCCCAGCATTTT. Protein product: CATRDLNSNQPQHF.

This clonotype was detected only a few times. V is TRBV6-1 and J is TRBJ1-1, with no clear D. In germline, CDR1 is MNHNS, CDR2 SASEGT. Trimming stripped 2 bases from V and 1 base from J, with 11 bases between. CDR3 length: 15 residues. CDR3: CASSERRARNTEAFF. CDR3 DNA: TGTGCCAGCAGTGAACGACGGGCGCGGAACACTGAAGCTTTCTTT.